The subject of this entry is one T cell receptor beta chain. This entry comes from a study of blood T cell repertoires in COVID-19. The overall study: The United States, Italy and Spain were the sources of the acute and convalescent COVID-19 samples. The cDNA or gDNA used as material had been derived from T cells, B-cell-depleted T cells, or PBMCs.

The CDR3 has 15 amino acids. Trimming took 6 bases from V and 5 from J; bases not matched to a gene: 10. CDR1 MNHEY and CDR2 SVGAGI come from the germline V gene. Original handling: Nucleated cell counts were estimated from reference gene primer amplification. Data came from immunoSEQ multiplex PCR; TCRdb stores just in-frame clones and leaves some out. D and trimming were read from the DNA, whereas the V and J calls and clone size are those reported in that table. The table shows roughly 86,000 clones, with around 85% occurring only once. The TCR was taken from a man in his fifties or sixties with acute or convalescent COVID-19. The specimen was peripheral blood. The gene calls are TRBV6-5 and TRBJ2-1; 7 bases are a match to TRBD2. Here the CDR3 reads CASRLTAGPNNEQFF. The CDR3 nucleotides are TGTGCCAGCAGGCTAACAGCGGGACCTAACAATGAGCAGTTCTTC.